These T cell receptor beta chains were read from a single sample in a study of T cells in Graves' hyperthyroidism and ophthalmopathy. TCRdb redid the calling of the multiplex PCR reads with MiXCR, one entry per CDR3 protein. The data contain fewer than 750,000 distinct CDR3 sequences, roughly 15% of them seen just once; the ten biggest clones take up approximately 13%. The sequenced sample consisted of blood. Source of these receptors: a woman between 50 and 59 years old with Graves' ophthalmopathy. Each CDR3 is given with its conserved first and last residue. A D gene is named only where the DNA matches it firmly. Clone size, where shown, is once, few, many, or a class for clones that have expanded.

V: TRBV7-9; size: NA; J: TRBJ1-4; D: NA; CDR3: CASSRLPGSDEKLFF; DNA: TGTGCCAGCAGCCGACTTCCCGGGTCAGATGAAAAACTGTTTTTT
V: TRBV9; size: many; J: TRBJ1-6; D: NA; CDR3: CASGQPNSPLHF; DNA: TGTGCCAGCGGACAGCCGAATTCACCCCTCCACTTT
V: TRBV28; size: many; J: TRBJ2-7; D: NA; CDR3: CASSRTFTDSSYEQYF; DNA: TGTGCCAGCAGCCGAACCTTTACGGACAGTTCCTACGAGCAGTACTTC
V: TRBV11-2; size: NA; J: TRBJ1-1; D: NA; CDR3: CASSLEFREAFF; DNA: TGTGCCAGCAGCCTCGAGTTTCGGGAAGCTTTCTTT
V: TRBV30; size: many; J: TRBJ1-2; D: NA; CDR3: CAWSVAGVNYGYTF; DNA: TGTGCCTGGAGTGTAGCAGGGGTCAACTATGGCTACACCTTC
V: TRBV7-8; size: few; J: TRBJ2-3; D: TRBD2; CDR3: CASSLGRGLAGTDTQYF; DNA: TGTGCCAGCAGCTTAGGGCGCGGACTAGCGGGCACAGATACGCAGTATTTT
V: TRBV29-1; size: few; J: TRBJ1-1; D: NA; CDR3: CSVVWGRGTEAFF; DNA: TGCAGCGTTGTCTGGGGGAGGGGCACTGAAGCTTTCTTT
V: TRBV5-1; size: few; J: TRBJ2-7; D: NA; CDR3: CASSLDTDGPYEQYF; DNA: TGCGCCAGCAGCTTGGACACGGACGGACCCTACGAGCAGTACTTC
V: TRBV12-3/TRBV12-4; size: many; J: TRBJ1-5; D: TRBD1; CDR3: CASSIRLTGTDPTRRVEPQHF; DNA: TGTGCCAGCAGTATACGCCTCACGGGGACAGACCCAACCAGGCGGGTTGAGCCCCAGCATTTT
V: TRBV2; size: NA; J: TRBJ1-6; D: TRBD1; CDR3: CASSPGTGVSPLHF; DNA: TGTGCCAGCAGTCCCGGGACAGGGGTCTCACCCCTCCACTTT
V: TRBV5-1; size: few; J: TRBJ2-5; D: NA; CDR3: CASSLVPPTETQYF; DNA: TGCGCCAGCAGCTTGGTCCCACCCACCGAGACCCAGTACTTC
V: TRBV5-8; size: many; J: TRBJ2-1; D: NA; CDR3: CASSLDVGYEQFF; DNA: TGTGCCAGCAGCTTGGATGTAGGGTACGAGCAGTTCTTC
V: TRBV29-1; size: NA; J: TRBJ1-3; D: NA; CDR3: CSVEFPGASTGNTIYF; DNA: TGCAGCGTTGAATTTCCAGGGGCTTCAACTGGAAACACCATATATTTT
V: TRBV9; size: NA; J: TRBJ2-1; D: TRBD2; CDR3: CASSVGSSGPRNEQFF; DNA: TGTGCCAGCAGCGTAGGGTCTAGCGGGCCACGGAATGAGCAGTTCTTC
V: TRBV15; size: NA; J: TRBJ2-1; D: TRBD2; CDR3: CATSRLHGTSGISEQFF; DNA: TGTGCCACCAGCAGACTACATGGGACTAGCGGGATTTCTGAGCAGTTCTTC
V: TRBV12-3/TRBV12-4; size: many; J: TRBJ2-5; D: NA; CDR3: CASSLSGGSGRQETQYF; DNA: TGTGCCAGCAGTTTATCTGGTGGGTCAGGCCGTCAAGAGACCCAGTACTTC
V: TRBV25-1; size: few; J: TRBJ2-5; D: TRBD2; CDR3: CASSDLTDTGTSGYQETQYF; DNA: TGTGCCAGCAGTGATCTAACCGACACCGGGACTAGCGGGTACCAAGAGACCCAGTACTTC
V: TRBV3-1; size: NA; J: TRBJ2-1; D: TRBD2; CDR3: CASSQRLAGGYEQFF; DNA: TGTGCCAGCAGCCAGAGACTAGCGGGAGGGTATGAGCAGTTCTTC
V: TRBV7-9; size: few; J: TRBJ2-2; D: TRBD2; CDR3: CASSPRTSGRTTGELFF; DNA: TGTGCCAGCAGCCCCCGGACTAGCGGGAGGACCACCGGGGAGCTGTTTTTT
V: TRBV10-2; size: NA; J: TRBJ2-2; D: TRBD1; CDR3: CASMTGTGGIGELSF; DNA: TGCGCCAGCATGACCGGGACAGGGGGGATCGGGGAGCTGTCTTTT
V: TRBV20-1; size: many; J: TRBJ2-7; D: NA; CDR3: CSARDSQSYEQYF; DNA: TGCAGTGCTAGAGACAGCCAATCCTACGAGCAGTACTTC
V: TRBV19; size: NA; J: TRBJ2-5; D: TRBD1; CDR3: CASSIEMDRAQETQYF; DNA: TGTGCCAGTAGTATAGAGATGGACAGGGCACAAGAGACCCAGTACTTC
V: TRBV9; size: many; J: TRBJ2-1; D: NA; CDR3: CASSVGLSYNEQFF; DNA: TGTGCCAGCAGCGTAGGACTATCCTACAATGAGCAGTTCTTC
V: TRBV27; size: few; J: TRBJ2-2; D: NA; CDR3: CASSNNLGQLNTGELFF; DNA: TGTGCCAGCAGTAACAACTTAGGACAGTTAAACACCGGGGAGCTGTTTTTT
V: TRBV7-9; size: few; J: TRBJ2-4; D: NA; CDR3: CASSLGQRENIQYF; DNA: TGTGCCAGCAGCTTAGGACAGAGAGAAAACATTCAGTACTTC
V: TRBV11-3; size: many; J: TRBJ2-7; D: TRBD2; CDR3: CASSGGLAVQKTYEQYF; DNA: TGTGCCAGCAGCGGGGGACTAGCGGTACAAAAAACCTACGAGCAGTACTTC
V: TRBV7-2; size: many; J: TRBJ2-2; D: NA; CDR3: CASSLGGSAGELFF; DNA: TGTGCCAGCAGCCTAGGGGGTAGCGCCGGGGAGCTGTTTTTT
V: TRBV5-1; size: few; J: TRBJ2-7; D: TRBD1; CDR3: CASSSIGGGTGDVQYF; DNA: TGCGCCAGCAGCTCGATCGGCGGGGGGACAGGGGACGTGCAGTACTTC
V: TRBV28; size: many; J: TRBJ2-3; D: NA; CDR3: CASSLEPLTSIDTQYF; DNA: TGTGCCAGCAGTTTAGAACCCCTCACATCTATAGATACGCAGTATTTT